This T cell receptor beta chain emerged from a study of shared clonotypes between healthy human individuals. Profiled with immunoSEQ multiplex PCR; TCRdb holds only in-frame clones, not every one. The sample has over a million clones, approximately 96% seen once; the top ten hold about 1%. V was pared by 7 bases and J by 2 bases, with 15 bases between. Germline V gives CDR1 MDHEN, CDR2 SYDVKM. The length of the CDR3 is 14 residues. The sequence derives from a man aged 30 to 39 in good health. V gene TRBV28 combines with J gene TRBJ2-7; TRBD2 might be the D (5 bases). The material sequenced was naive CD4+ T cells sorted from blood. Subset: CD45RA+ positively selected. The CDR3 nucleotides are TGTGCCAGCACCCGGATGGAGAGGGCCTACGAGCAGTACTTC. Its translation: CASTRMERAYEQYF.